Below are 26 T cell receptor beta chains sequenced from a single sample in a study of CD8+CD57+ T cells in acquired aplastic anemia (dated 2018 in TCRdb). Instrument used: Illumina HiSeq 2000. Genomic DNA served as template for TCR beta VDJ combination and CDR3 sequence profiling. TCRdb trimmed public reads at Q25 via fastp, called clones via MiXCR and kept in-frame beta chains. Identical CDR3 proteins give one entry, which carries the most common genes and DNA. A total of about 71,000 distinct CDR3 sequences appear in this sample, around 50% of them only once. About 8% of the sample goes to the ten largest clones. The sequenced sample was sorted CD4+, CD8+, or CD8+CD57+ T cells (not recorded which) from PBMCs. These receptors were collected from a human donor in good health, serving as a control.

The rearrangement links TRBV3-1 to TRBJ2-1; weak D call: TRBD2 (5 bases). Germline CDR1 is LGHDT and CDR2 is YNNKEL (reference sequence). The CDR3 is 14 residues long. Trimming stripped 4 bases from V and 2 bases from J, with 9 bases between. Here the CDR3 reads CASSPWTAYNEQFF. The CDR3 DNA reads TGTGCCAGCAGCCCCTGGACTGCCTACAATGAGCAGTTCTTC.

The chain has TRBV24-1 and TRBJ2-3; possibly TRBD1 for D (5 bases). The ends were cut back, 1 base at V and 5 bases at J, with 12 bases in the middle. Germline-derived CDR1 and CDR2 are KGHDR and SFDVKD. The CDR3 runs to 15 residues. CDR3 DNA sequence: TGTGCCACCAGTGATTTCTCCAGGGATCAAGATACGCAGTATTTT. Protein sequence: CATSDFSRDQDTQYF.

This chain connects TRBV20-1 to TRBJ1-2; no clear D. Trimming removed 3 bases from V and 4 bases from J, with 6 bases in between. Germline CDR1 DFQATT, CDR2 SNEGSKA (reference sequence). The CDR3 contains 11 residues. The chain's CDR3 is CSASTVYGYTF. CDR3 in DNA: TGCAGTGCTAGCACAGTCTATGGCTACACCTTC.

The chain joins TRBV10-3 to TRBJ2-3, with 9 bases lining up with TRBD2. Germline V gene lookup returns CDR1 ENHRY and CDR2 SYGVKD. CDR3 size: 16 residues. J gave up 3 bases and V 6 bases, and 10 bases lay outside the gene matches. Here the CDR3 reads CAISETGGGATDTQYF. DNA of the CDR3: TGTGCCATCAGCGAAACTGGCGGGGGGGCGACAGATACGCAGTATTTT.

This chain uses TRBV18 with TRBJ2-7, with a possible D match to TRBD2 (6 bases). The CDR3 covers 12 residues. Germline V gives CDR1 KGHSH, CDR2 LQKENI. V was cut by 3 bases and J by 5 bases, with 8 bases left in between. The CDR3 region is CASSPSGDEQYF. DNA of the CDR3: TGTGCCAGCTCACCTTCGGGGGACGAGCAGTACTTC.

This clonotype counts as medium-sized. V usage is TRBV9 and J usage is TRBJ1-6; 8 nucleotides align to TRBD1. Germline V gene lookup returns CDR1 SGDLS and CDR2 YYNGEE. There are 15 residues in the CDR3. V trimming: 4 bases; J trimming: 6 bases; junction bases outside the gene matches: 6. The CDR3 region has the DNA TGTGCCAGCAGCCTTGGGACAGGCAGTAATTCACCCCTCCACTTT. It encodes CASSLGTGSNSPLHF.

This clonotype has only a few counts. The chain recombines TRBV19 with TRBJ1-5; D is unresolved. Germline V gene data show CDR1 as LNHDA and CDR2 as SQIVND (reference sequence). The V and J ends lost 6 bases and 5 bases respectively, with 14 bases between them. The CDR3 covers 14 residues. CDR3 nucleotides: TGTGCCAGTAGGCCTCCGGGAACTTATCAGCCCCAGCATTTT. This sequence encodes CASRPPGTYQPQHF.

About this clonotype itself: A much larger clone differs from this one at a single base, so this may be a read error. This chain links TRBV14 with TRBJ2-2; D may be TRBD1 (6 bases). Germline assignment: CDR1 SGHDN and CDR2 FVKESK. The CDR3 contains 17 residues. This chain's CDR3 is CASSHPEVAGDTGELLF. CDR3 DNA sequence: TGTGCCAGCAGCCATCCTGAGGTCGCAGGGGACACCGGGGAGCTGCTTTTT.

This clonotype is a singleton in its sample. The gene calls are TRBV19 and TRBJ2-7; D might be TRBD1 (6 bases). V lost 9 bases, J lost 2 bases, and 20 bases lay in between. The CDR3 extends over 15 amino acids. From germline, CDR1 is LNHDA and CDR2 SQIVND (reference sequence). CDR3 in amino acids: CASKPLHRVTYEQYF. CDR3 sequence (DNA): TGTGCCAGCAAACCTCTACACAGGGTCACCTACGAGCAGTACTTC.

Worth noting for this clonotype: Possible read error: a much larger clone is one base away. The chain combines TRBV6-2 or TRBV6-3 with TRBJ2-6, with 12 nucleotides matching TRBD1. CDR3 length equals 19 residues. Germline CDR1 and CDR2: MNHEY and SVGEGT. The CDR3: CASSYTGTGGLSGANILTF. The DNA of the CDR3 is TGTGCCAGCAGTTACACCGGGACAGGGGGCTTATCTGGGGCCAACATCCTGACTTTC.

This clonotype was detected many times. The DNA for the CDR3 is TGTGCCAGCAGTCAACAGGGAGGAGAGACCCAGTACTTC. The encoded protein is CASSQQGGETQYF. The chain employs TRBV12-3 or TRBV12-4 and TRBJ2-5, with D perhaps matching TRBD1 or TRBD2 (6 bases each). There are 13 residues in the CDR3. V lost 5 bases and J lost 4, with 11 bases in between.

The chain uses TRBV12-5 and TRBJ1-1, with 7 bases that match TRBD1. The CDR3 loop spans 13 amino acids. With 9 bases clipped from V and 2 bases from J, the junction kept 6 bases outside the gene matches. CDR1 and CDR2 (germline): LGHNT, FRNRAP. In nucleotides, the CDR3 is TGTGCTAGCCAAGGGGGCGCAAACACTGAAGCTTTCTTT. Translation gives CASQGGANTEAFF.

This clonotype was picked up many times. The chain combines TRBV2 with TRBJ2-1, with 14 bases that match TRBD2. The CDR3 spans 16 residues. V lost 4 bases, J lost 8 bases, and 7 bases stayed unmatched. Germline CDR1 reads SNHLY; CDR2 reads FYNNEI. The CDR3 protein is CASSGGGTSGSDEQFF. The CDR3 DNA is TGTGCCAGCAGTGGGGGAGGGACTAGCGGGAGCGATGAGCAGTTCTTC.

This clonotype was counted at least ten times. This sequence joins TRBV12-3 or TRBV12-4 and TRBJ2-1; D unclear. V gave up 6 bases and J gave up 8 bases, with 11 bases separating them. The CDR3 has 12 residues. The CDR3 here is CASRHNRDEQFF. The CDR3 nucleotides are TGTGCCAGCAGACACAACCGTGATGAGCAGTTCTTC.

The CDR3 here is CASSVDMSEFHYGYTF. As DNA, the CDR3 is TGTGCCAGCAGCGTAGACATGAGTGAGTTCCACTATGGCTACACCTTC. The chain joins TRBV9 to TRBJ1-2, with no clear D. The V and J ends lost 0 bases and 3 bases respectively, with 15 bases between them. This CDR3 has 16 amino acids. CDR1 and CDR2 from the germline V gene are SGDLS and YYNGEE.

The table lists this clonotype with many counts. The rearrangement uses TRBV20-1 and TRBJ1-6, with D uncertain. Looked up from germline, CDR1 is DFQATT and CDR2 is SNEGSKA (reference sequence). CDR3 length: 15 amino acids. V lost 6 bases, J lost 0 bases, and 12 bases lay in between. CDR3 in amino acids: CSARSESSYNSPLHF. Written as DNA, the CDR3 is TGCAGTGCCCGTAGCGAAAGCTCCTATAATTCACCCCTCCACTTT.

This rearrangement joins TRBV10-3 to TRBJ1-6; no clear D gene. Germline V CDR1 and CDR2: ENHRY, SYGVKD. V lost 4 bases, J lost 8 bases, and 18 bases lay in between. The CDR3 covers 16 residues. This CDR3 reads CAISGTRQAADSPLHF. CDR3 nucleotide sequence: TGTGCCATCAGTGGCACCCGCCAGGCCGCTGATTCACCCCTCCACTTT.

Many counts were recorded for this clonotype. The chain combines TRBV6-5 with TRBJ1-3, with TRBD1 as a possible D gene (5 bases). The CDR3 consists of 17 residues. Germline V gene data show CDR1 as MNHEY and CDR2 as SVGAGI. V was clipped by 3 bases and J by 1 base, with 16 bases between them. The CDR3 DNA is TGTGCCAGCAGTTATGCCCGCGCGGGGCGTTCTGGAAACACCATATATTTT. It codes for CASSYARAGRSGNTIYF.

This rearrangement joins TRBV24-1 to TRBJ1-5; TRBD1 matches 8 bases. Trimming took 1 base from V and 4 from J; bases not matched to a gene: 2. Looked up from germline, CDR1 is KGHDR and CDR2 is SFDVKD. The CDR3 covers 15 residues. Written as DNA, the CDR3 is TGTGCCACCAGTGATTTCACAGGGGGGAATCAGCCCCAGCATTTT. Translated, it gives CATSDFTGGNQPQHF.

The chain carries TRBV15 and TRBJ2-5, with 12 bases lining up with TRBD2. The CDR3 runs 16 residues. Germline V gene data show CDR1 as LNHNV and CDR2 as YYDKDF (reference sequence). J was trimmed by 4 bases and V by 0 bases; bases with no gene match: 3. CDR3 protein: CATSREEGLAGETQYF. CDR3 DNA sequence: TGTGCCACCAGCAGAGAGGAGGGACTAGCGGGAGAGACCCAGTACTTC.

There are many counts of this clonotype. The chain employs TRBV11-2 and TRBJ1-1; the D gene is possibly TRBD1 (6 bases). With 5 bases removed from V and 3 bases from J, the gap between germline ends came to 16 bases. The CDR3 runs 15 residues. Looked up from germline, CDR1 is SGHAT and CDR2 is FQNNGV. The CDR3 DNA reads TGTGCCAGCAGCCTCGAAACGGGGGGCGACACTGAAGCTTTCTTT. Translation: CASSLETGGDTEAFF.

This clonotype was observed many times. This sequence joins TRBV5-1 and TRBJ2-3, with D perhaps TRBD1 (6 bases). V gave up 0 bases and J gave up 0 bases, with 11 bases separating them. This CDR3 comprises 16 residues. Per germline, CDR1 SGHRS and CDR2 YFSETQ. CDR3 sequence (DNA): TGCGCCAGCAGCTTGGGGGACACCCCAAGCACAGATACGCAGTATTTT. Encoded protein: CASSLGDTPSTDTQYF.

This clonotype was seen a handful of times. V is TRBV19 and J is TRBJ1-5, with D perhaps matching TRBD1 (5 bases). Germline lookup yields CDR1 LNHDA and CDR2 SQIVND (reference sequence). Trimming pared 2 bases from V and 0 bases from J, leaving 8 bases between. The CDR3 loop spans 15 amino acids. In DNA form, the CDR3 reads TGTGCCAGTAGTATAAGCCAGGGTAGCAATCAGCCCCAGCATTTT. It yields the protein CASSISQGSNQPQHF. Using reference TRBV19 and TRBJ1-5 for the parts outside the CDR3, the full variable domain is DGGITQSPKYLFRKEGQNVTLSCEQNLNHDAMYWYRQDPGQGLRLIYYSQIVNDFQKGDIAEGYSVSREKKESFPLTVTSAQKNPTAFYLCASSISQGSNQPQHFGDGTRLSIL.

This clonotype was detected many times. The V gene is TRBV5-1, the J gene TRBJ2-3, with D possibly being TRBD1 or TRBD2 (6 bases each). The CDR3 extends over 15 amino acids. CDR1 and CDR2 (germline): SGHRS, YFSETQ. V was trimmed by 0 bases and J by 2 bases, leaving 10 bases between them. In DNA form, the CDR3 reads TGCGCCAGCAGCTTGGAGGGGGGTTACACAGATACGCAGTATTTT. Protein: CASSLEGGYTDTQYF.

This clonotype was detected many times. This chain connects TRBV20-1 to TRBJ2-7; D is unclear. This CDR3 is 15 amino acids long. V was pared by 6 bases and J by 2 bases, with 20 bases between. Germline V gene lookup returns CDR1 DFQATT and CDR2 SNEGSKA (reference sequence). The CDR3 region is CSALRPGELTYEQYF. The CDR3 bases are TGCAGTGCCCTCAGACCCGGAGAATTAACCTACGAGCAGTACTTC.

This chain joins TRBV20-1 and TRBJ1-2, with D unresolved. The germline gives CDR1 DFQATT, CDR2 SNEGSKA (reference sequence). The CDR3 consists of 11 residues. V was cut by 3 bases and J by 7 bases, with 9 bases left in between. CDR3 DNA: TGCAGTGCTAGCGCCGGCTCTGGCTACACCTTC. It yields the protein CSASAGSGYTF.